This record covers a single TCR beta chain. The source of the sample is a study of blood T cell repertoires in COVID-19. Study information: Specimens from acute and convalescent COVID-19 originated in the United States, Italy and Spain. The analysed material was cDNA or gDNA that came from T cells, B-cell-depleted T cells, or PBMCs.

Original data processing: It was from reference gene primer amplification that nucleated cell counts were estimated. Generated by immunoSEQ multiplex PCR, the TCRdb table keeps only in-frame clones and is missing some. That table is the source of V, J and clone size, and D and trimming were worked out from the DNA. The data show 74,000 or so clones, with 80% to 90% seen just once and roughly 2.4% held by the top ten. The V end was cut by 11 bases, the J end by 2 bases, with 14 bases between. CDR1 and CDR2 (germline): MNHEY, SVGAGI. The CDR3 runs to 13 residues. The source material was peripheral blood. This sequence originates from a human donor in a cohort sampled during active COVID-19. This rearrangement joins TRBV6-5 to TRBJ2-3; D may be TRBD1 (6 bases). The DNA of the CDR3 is TGTGCCTTAGGCCAGGGGTACACAGATACGCAGTATTTT. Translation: CALGQGYTDTQYF.